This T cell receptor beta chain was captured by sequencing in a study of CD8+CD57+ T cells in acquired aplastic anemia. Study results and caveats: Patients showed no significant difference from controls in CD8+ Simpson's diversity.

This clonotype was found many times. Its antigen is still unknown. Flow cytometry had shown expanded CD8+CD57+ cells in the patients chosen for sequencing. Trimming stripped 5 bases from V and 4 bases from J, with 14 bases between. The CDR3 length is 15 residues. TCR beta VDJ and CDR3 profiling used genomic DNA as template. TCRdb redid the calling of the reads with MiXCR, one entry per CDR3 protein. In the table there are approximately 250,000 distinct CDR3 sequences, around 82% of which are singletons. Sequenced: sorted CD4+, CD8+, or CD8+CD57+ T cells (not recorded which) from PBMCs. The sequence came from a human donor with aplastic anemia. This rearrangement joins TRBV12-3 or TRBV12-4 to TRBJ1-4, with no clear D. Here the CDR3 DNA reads TGTGCCAGCAGTCCCCCCGGCGAGAATAATGAAAAACTGTTTTTT. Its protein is CASSPPGENNEKLFF.